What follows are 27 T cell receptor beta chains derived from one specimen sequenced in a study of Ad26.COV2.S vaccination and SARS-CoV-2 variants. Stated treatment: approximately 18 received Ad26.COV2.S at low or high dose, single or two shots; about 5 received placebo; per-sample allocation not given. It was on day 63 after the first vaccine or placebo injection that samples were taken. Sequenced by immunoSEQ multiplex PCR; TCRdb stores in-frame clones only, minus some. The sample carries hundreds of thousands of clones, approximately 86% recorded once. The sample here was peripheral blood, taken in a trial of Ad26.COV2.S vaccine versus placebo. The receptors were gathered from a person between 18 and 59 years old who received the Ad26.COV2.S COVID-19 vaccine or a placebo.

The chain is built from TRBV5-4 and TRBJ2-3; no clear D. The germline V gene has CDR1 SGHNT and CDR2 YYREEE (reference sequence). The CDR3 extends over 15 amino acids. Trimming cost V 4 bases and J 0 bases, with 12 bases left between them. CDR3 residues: CASSLDGDSTDTQYF. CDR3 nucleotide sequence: TGTGCCAGCAGCCTTGACGGAGATAGCACAGATACGCAGTATTTT.

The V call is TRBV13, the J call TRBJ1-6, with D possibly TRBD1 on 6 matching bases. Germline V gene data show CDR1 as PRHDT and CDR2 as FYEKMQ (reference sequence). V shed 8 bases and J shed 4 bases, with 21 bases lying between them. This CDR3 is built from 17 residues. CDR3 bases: TGTGCCAGCGCCCGAAGGGCGAGACAGGCATATAATTCACCCCTCCACTTT. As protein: CASARRARQAYNSPLHF.

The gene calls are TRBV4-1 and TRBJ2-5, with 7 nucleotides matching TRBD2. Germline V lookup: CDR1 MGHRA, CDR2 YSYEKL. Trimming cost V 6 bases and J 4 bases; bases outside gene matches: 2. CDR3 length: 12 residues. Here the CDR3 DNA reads TGCGCCAGCAGATCGGGGGGAGAGACCCAGTACTTC. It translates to CASRSGGETQYF.

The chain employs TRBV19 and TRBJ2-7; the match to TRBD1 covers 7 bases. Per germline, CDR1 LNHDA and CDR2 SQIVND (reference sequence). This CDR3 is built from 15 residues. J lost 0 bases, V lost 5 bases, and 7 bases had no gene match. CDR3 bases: TGTGCCAGTAGTCTCGGGACAGCTACCTCCTACGAGCAGTACTTC. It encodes CASSLGTATSYEQYF.

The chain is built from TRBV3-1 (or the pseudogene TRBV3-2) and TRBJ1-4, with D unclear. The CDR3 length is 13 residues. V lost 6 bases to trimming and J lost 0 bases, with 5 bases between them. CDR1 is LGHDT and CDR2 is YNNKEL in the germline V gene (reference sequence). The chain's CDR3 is CASRGSTNEKLFF. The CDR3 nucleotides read TGTGCCAGCAGGGGATCAACTAATGAAAAACTGTTTTTT.

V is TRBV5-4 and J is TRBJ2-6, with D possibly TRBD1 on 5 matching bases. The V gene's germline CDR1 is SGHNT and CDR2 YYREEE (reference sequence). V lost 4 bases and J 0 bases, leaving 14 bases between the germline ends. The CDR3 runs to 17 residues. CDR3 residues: CASSMDTRYSGANVLTF. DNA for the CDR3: TGTGCCAGCAGCATGGACACCCGCTACTCTGGGGCCAACGTCCTGACTTTC.

In DNA form, the CDR3 reads TGTGCCAGCAACTCTCGAGAGACAGGGAGGAGAGAGCAGTACTTC. Translation gives CASNSRETGRREQYF. This chain uses TRBV5-6 with TRBJ2-7; the D gene is possibly TRBD1 (7 bases). The V gene lost 6 bases and the J gene lost 7 bases, with 23 bases spanning the gap. Germline-derived CDR1 and CDR2 are SGHDT and YYEEEE. This CDR3 is 15 amino acids long. The variable domain in full, with the rest retrieved from reference TRBV5-6 and TRBJ2-7, is DAGVTQSPTHLIKTRGQQVTLRCSPKSGHDTVSWYQQALGQGPQFIFQYYEEEERQRGNFPDRFSGHQFPNYSSELNVNALLLGDSALYLCASNSRETGRREQYFGPGTRLTVT.

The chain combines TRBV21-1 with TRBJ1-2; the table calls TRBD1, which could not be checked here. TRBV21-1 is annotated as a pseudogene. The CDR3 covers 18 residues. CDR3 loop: CASSKDRDRGGYVEGYTF. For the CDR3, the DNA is TGTGCCAGCAGCAAAGACCGGGACAGGGGGGGGTACGTTGAAGGCTACACCTTC.

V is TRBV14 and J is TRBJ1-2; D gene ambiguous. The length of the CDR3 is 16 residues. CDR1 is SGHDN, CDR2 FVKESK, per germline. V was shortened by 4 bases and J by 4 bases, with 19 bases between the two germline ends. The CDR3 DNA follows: TGTGCCAGCAGCCCCCGGTCCGGGAAGGGTATCTATGGCTACACCTTC. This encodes CASSPRSGKGIYGYTF. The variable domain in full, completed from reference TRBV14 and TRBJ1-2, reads EAGVTQFPSHSVIEKGQTVTLRCDPISGHDNLYWYRRVMGKEIKFLLHFVKESKQDESGMPNNRFLAERTGGTYSTLKVQPAELEDSGVYFCASSPRSGKGIYGYTFGSGTRLTVV.

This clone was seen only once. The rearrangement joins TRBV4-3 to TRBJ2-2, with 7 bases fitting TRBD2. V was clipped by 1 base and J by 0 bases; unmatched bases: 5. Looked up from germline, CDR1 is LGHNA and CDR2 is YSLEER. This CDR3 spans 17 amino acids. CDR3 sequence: CASSQGLAGANTGELFF. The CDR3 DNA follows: TGCGCCAGCAGCCAAGGACTAGCTGGGGCGAACACCGGGGAGCTGTTTTTT.

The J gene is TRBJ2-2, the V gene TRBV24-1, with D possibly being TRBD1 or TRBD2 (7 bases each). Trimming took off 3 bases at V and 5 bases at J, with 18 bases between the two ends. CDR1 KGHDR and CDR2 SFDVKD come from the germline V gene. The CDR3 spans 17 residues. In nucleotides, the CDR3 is TGTGCCACCAGTGATGAAGGGAGGGGGCGCCGAACCGGGGAGCTGTTTTTT. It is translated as CATSDEGRGRRTGELFF.

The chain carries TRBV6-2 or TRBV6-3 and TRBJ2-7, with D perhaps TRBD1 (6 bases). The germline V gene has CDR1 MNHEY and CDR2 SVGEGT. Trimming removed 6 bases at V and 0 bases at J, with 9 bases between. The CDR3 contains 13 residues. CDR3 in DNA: TGTGCCAGCAGCCAGGGGTTCTCCTACGAGCAGTACTTC. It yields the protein CASSQGFSYEQYF.

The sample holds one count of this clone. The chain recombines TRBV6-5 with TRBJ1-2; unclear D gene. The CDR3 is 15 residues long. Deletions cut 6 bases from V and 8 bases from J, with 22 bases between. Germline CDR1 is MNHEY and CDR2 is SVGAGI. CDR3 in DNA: TGTGCCAGCAGCCGCTCGGGTGACTCTAGCAGGGGCTACACCTTC. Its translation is CASSRSGDSSRGYTF.

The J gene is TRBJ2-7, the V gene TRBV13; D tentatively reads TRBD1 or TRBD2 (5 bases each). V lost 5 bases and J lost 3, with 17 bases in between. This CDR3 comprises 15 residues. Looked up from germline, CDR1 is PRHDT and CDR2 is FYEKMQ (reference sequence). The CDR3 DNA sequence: TGTGCCAGCAGCGTCGCCCGCACTGGGGGCTACGAGCAGTACTTC. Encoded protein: CASSVARTGGYEQYF.

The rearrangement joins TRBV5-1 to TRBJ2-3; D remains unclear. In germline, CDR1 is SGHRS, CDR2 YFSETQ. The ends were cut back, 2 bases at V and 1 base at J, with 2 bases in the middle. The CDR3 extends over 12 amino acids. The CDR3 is CASSFGTDTQYF. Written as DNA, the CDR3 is TGCGCCAGCAGCTTCGGCACAGATACGCAGTATTTT.

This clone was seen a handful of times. The CDR3 DNA sequence: TGTGCCAGCAGCGTAGATGGGACTAGCTTCTACGAGCAGTACTTC. Translated, it gives CASSVDGTSFYEQYF. V usage is TRBV9 and J usage is TRBJ2-7; 9 nucleotides match TRBD2. This CDR3 is built from 15 residues. With V trimmed by 0 bases and J by 3 bases, 4 bases remained unmatched. Germline V gene lookup returns CDR1 SGDLS and CDR2 YYNGEE. Looking up the rest from reference TRBV9 and TRBJ2-7 gives the full variable domain: DSGVTQTPKHLITATGQRVTLRCSPRSGDLSVYWYQQSLDQGLQFLIQYYNGEERAKGNILERFSAQQFPDLHSELNLSSLELGDSALYFCASSVDGTSFYEQYFGPGTRLTVT.

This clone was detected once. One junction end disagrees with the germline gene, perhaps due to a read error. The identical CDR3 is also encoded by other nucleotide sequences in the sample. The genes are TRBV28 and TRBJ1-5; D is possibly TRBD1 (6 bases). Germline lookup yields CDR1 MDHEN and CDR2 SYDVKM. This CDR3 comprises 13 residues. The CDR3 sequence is CASRTQGNQPQHF. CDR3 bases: TGCGCCAGCCGGACTCAGGGGAATCAGCCCCAGCATTTT.

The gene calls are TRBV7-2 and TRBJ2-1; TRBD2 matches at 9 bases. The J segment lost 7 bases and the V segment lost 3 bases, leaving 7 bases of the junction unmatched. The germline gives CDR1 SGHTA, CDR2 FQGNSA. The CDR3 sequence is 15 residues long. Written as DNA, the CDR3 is TGTGCCAGCAGCTTTAGCGGGGGACCCACGAATGAGCAGTTCTTC. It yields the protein CASSFSGGPTNEQFF.

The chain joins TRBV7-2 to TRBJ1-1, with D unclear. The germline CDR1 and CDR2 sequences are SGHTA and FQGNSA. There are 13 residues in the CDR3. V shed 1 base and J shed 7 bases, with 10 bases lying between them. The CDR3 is CASSLEWGGEAFF. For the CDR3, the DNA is TGTGCCAGCAGCTTAGAATGGGGAGGTGAAGCTTTCTTT. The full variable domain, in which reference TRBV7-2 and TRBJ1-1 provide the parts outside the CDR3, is GAGVSQSPSNKVTEKGKDVELRCDPISGHTALYWYRQSLGQGLEFLIYFQGNSAPDKSGLPSDRFSAERTGGSVSTLTIQRTQQEDSAVYLCASSLEWGGEAFFGQGTRLTVV.

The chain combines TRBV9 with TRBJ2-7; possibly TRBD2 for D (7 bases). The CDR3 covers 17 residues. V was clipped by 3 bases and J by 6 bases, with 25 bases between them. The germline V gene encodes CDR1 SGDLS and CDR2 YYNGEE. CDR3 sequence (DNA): TGTGCCAGCAGCGCGGGGGGCAGCGGGCCCGGGATGGTCGAGCAGTACTTC. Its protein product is CASSAGGSGPGMVEQYF.

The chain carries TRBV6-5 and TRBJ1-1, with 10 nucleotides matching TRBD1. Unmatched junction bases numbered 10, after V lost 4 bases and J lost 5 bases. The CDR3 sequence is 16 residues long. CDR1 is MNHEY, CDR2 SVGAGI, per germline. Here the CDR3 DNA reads TGTGCCAGCAGTTCGAACCCCGGGACAGGGGATACTGAAGCTTTCTTT. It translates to CASSSNPGTGDTEAFF.

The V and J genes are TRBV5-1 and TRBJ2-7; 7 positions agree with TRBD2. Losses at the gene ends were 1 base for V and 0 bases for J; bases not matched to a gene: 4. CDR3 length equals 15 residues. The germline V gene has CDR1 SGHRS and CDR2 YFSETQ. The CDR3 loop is CASSLYASGSYEQYF. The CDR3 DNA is TGCGCCAGCAGCTTGTATGCTAGCGGCTCCTACGAGCAGTACTTC.

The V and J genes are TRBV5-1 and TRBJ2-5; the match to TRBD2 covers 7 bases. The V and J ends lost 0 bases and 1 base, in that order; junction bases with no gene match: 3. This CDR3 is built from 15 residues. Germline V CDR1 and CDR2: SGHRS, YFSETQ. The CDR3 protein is CASSLGAGVQETQYF. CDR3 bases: TGCGCCAGCAGCTTGGGGGCGGGAGTCCAAGAGACCCAGTACTTC.

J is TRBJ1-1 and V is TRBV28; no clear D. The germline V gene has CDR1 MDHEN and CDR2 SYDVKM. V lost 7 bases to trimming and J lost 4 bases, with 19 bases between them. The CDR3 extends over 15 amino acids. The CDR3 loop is CASTRPVGRVTEAFF. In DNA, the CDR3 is TGTGCCAGCACTCGCCCGGTAGGGCGGGTCACTGAAGCTTTCTTT.

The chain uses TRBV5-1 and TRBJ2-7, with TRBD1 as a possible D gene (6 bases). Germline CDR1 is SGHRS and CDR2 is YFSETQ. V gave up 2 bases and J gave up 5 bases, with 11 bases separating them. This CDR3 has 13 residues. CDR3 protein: CASSLRQGNEQYF. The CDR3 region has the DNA TGCGCCAGCAGCTTAAGGCAGGGGAACGAGCAGTACTTC. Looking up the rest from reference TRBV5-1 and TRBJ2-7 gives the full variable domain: KAGVTQTPRYLIKTRGQQVTLSCSPISGHRSVSWYQQTPGQGLQFLFEYFSETQRNKGNFPGRFSGRQFSNSRSEMNVSTLELGDSALYLCASSLRQGNEQYFGPGTRLTVT.

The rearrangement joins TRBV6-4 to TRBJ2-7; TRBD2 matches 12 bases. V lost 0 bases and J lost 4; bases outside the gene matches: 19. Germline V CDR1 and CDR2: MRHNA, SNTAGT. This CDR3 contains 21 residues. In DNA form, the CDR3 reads TGTGCCAGCAGTGACTCGAACTTCTTCCCTTTAACTAGCGGGGGGCCGTACGAGCAGTACTTC. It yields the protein CASSDSNFFPLTSGGPYEQYF.

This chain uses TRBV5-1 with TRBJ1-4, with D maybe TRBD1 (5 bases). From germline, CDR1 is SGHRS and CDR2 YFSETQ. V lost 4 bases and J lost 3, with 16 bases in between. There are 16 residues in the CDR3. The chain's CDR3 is CASSQGPRQSNEKLFF. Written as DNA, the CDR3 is TGCGCCAGCAGCCAGGGTCCGAGACAGTCTAATGAAAAACTGTTTTTT.